The T cell receptor (beta chain) under discussion was sequenced for a study of cytomegalovirus exposure and HLA in healthy donors (dated by TCRdb to 2017 to 2019). For the study in its entirety: A later analysis indicated that the roughly 120 validation repertoires were generated on the platform also employed for the approximately 670 repertoires of the first cohort. The study aimed to test whether cataloging public T cell receptors could reveal signatures of past pathogen exposure. A separate validation cohort of about 110 different subjects was used in addition to the roughly 620-subject first cohort. To predict cytomegalovirus infection status, the study brought together high-throughput TCR immunosequencing, statistical association of individual TCRs with disease status, and machine learning. What the research found in general, with its limitations: The authors suggested that the approach could potentially be extended to other disease states and immunological phenotypes. A later analysis found that TCRs clustered in the first cohort also tended to co-occur in the 95 to 150 validation repertoires, with roughly 95% of cluster scores above 0. The classifier was reported to diagnose cytomegalovirus status with high specificity and sensitivity in both the original cohort and the validation cohort. The validation cohort had no HLA typing available for a later analysis, so co-occurrence within that cohort was assessed over all 130 or so repertoires. A total of about 180 TCR beta chains were listed by the study as associated with cytomegalovirus. Most TCR sequences were seen in very few donors, while some public TCRs were found in many individuals. A few of the identified cytomegalovirus-associated TCR beta chains were confirmed in vitro to be specific for cytomegalovirus antigens.

The library was made by the immunoSEQ multiplex PCR assay. The study's own analysis went as follows. To diagnose cytomegalovirus status from the catalog of TCR beta chain sequences, a statistical classification framework was built. Imported from immuneACCESS, the table was reduced by TCRdb to in-frame sequences with V and J called. These copies leave out some clones; in studies compared against another copy, an unresolved V gene accounts for under half, and the cause of the remainder is not known. V, J and clone size were drawn from that table, and D and trimming were deduced from the DNA. This sample holds about 190,000 clones; 65% to 85% were observed only once. The top ten clonotypes cover roughly 2.8% of the sample. Regarding this clone: It has no known antigen specificity. No base qualities exist here, and no much larger clone lies one base off it.

The germline V and J ends show losses of 0 bases and 11 bases respectively, and no gene match explains 14 bases of the junction. The germline V gene yields SGHRS for CDR1 and YFSETQ for CDR2. The CDR3 starts with the cysteine, ends with the phenylalanine, and has 16 residues. Only the CDR3 portion is preserved as DNA: 48 bases, with reading frame beginning at the first base. The donors were included in the validation cohort of some 120 subjects, a group kept apart from the roughly 610-subject first cohort. This TCR was recovered from a woman in her late teens or twenties in good health and CMV-seropositive. The sequencing sample was made of PBMCs. Recombination linked TRBV5-1 to TRBJ2-1, with TRBD2 identical over 7 junction bases. The CDR3 has the sequence CASSLGLGLLYLQQFF. At the DNA level, the sequence is TGCGCCAGCAGCTTGGGATTGGGACTACTATATTTGCAGCAGTTCTTC. This CDR3, with the reference TRBV5-1 and TRBJ2-1 proteins standing in past its ends, gives the full variable domain KAGVTQTPRYLIKTRGQQVTLSCSPISGHRSVSWYQQTPGQGLQFLFEYFSETQRNKGNFPGRFSGRQFSNSRSEMNVSTLELGDSALYLCASSLGLGLLYLQQFFGPGTRLTVL.